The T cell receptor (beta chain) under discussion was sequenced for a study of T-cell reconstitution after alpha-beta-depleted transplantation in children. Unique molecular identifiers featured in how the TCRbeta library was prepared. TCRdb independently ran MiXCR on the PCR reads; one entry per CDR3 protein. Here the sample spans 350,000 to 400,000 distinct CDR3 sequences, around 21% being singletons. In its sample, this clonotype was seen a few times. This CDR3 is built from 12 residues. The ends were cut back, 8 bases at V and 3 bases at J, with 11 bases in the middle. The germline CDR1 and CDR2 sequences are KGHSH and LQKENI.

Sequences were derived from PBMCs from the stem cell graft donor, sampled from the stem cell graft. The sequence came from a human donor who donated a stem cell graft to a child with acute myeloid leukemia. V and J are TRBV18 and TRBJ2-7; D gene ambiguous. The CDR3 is CASTTDGYEQYF. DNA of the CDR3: TGTGCCAGCACTACGGACGGCTACGAGCAGTACTTC.